This T cell receptor beta chain appears in the sequencing data of a study of identical twins. Points from the study as a whole: Reduced insertions were recorded for abundant cord blood beta clonotypes, with no such pattern in memory repertoires. A cross-sectional statistical analysis, not follow-up of the same donors, supported the conclusions.

The table lists this clonotype with a few counts. Its antigen is not known. TCRdb called the 5' RACE reads again in MiXCR, with one record for every CDR3 protein. The sample holds roughly 540,000 distinct CDR3 sequences; 22% are singletons and the top ten take roughly 0.91%. CDR1 is SGDLS and CDR2 is YYNGEE in the germline V gene. This CDR3 is 14 amino acids long. V lost 3 bases and J lost 9, with 13 bases in between. These same records also appear under a second study, on T cells expressing NK-cell markers.

The chain employs TRBV9 and TRBJ1-6; D remains unclear. What was sequenced was CD4+ T cells sorted from blood. The TCR was taken from a woman between 18 and 30 years old in good health. CDR3 nucleotide sequence: TGTGCCAGCAGCGCCGCGGGCTTGGGTTCACCCCTCCACTTT. Amino acid sequence: CASSAAGLGSPLHF.